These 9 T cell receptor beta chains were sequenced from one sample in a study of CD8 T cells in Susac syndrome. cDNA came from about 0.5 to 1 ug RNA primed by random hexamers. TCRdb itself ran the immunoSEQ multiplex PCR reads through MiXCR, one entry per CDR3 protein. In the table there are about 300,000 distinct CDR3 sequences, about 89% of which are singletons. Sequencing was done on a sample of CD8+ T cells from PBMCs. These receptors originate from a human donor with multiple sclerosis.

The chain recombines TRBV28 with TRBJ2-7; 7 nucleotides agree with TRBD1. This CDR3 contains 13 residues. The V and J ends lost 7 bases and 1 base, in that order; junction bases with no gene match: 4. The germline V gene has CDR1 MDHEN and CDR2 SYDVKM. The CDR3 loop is CASKRQGSYEQYF. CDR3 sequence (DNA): TGTGCCAGCAAGCGACAGGGTTCCTACGAGCAGTACTTC.

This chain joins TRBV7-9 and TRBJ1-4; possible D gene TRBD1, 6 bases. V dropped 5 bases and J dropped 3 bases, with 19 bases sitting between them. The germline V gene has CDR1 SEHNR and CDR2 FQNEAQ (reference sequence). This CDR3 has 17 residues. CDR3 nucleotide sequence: TGTGCCAGCAGCACAACACCGGGACACATATCTAATGAAAAACTGTTTTTT. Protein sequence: CASSTTPGHISNEKLFF.

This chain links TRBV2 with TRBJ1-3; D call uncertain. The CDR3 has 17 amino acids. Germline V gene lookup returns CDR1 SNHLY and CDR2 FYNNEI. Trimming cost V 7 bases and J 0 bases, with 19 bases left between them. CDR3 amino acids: CASIPFIGDRSGNTIYF. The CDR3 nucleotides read TGTGCCAGCATTCCCTTTATCGGGGATCGCTCTGGAAACACCATATATTTT.

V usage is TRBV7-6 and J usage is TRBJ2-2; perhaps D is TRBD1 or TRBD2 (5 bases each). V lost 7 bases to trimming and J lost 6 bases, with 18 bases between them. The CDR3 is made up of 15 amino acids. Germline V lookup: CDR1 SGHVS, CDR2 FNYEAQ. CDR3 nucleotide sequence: TGTGCCAGCACCCAAACCGGGACGGAATCCGGGGAGCTGTTTTTT. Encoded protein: CASTQTGTESGELFF.

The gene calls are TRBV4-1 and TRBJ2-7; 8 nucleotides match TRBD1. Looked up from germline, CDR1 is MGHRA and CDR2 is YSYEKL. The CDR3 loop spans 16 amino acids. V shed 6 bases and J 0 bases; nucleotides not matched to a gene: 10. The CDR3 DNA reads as TGCGCCAGCAGTCACCGCTGGACAGGGACCTCCTACGAGCAGTACTTC. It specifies CASSHRWTGTSYEQYF.

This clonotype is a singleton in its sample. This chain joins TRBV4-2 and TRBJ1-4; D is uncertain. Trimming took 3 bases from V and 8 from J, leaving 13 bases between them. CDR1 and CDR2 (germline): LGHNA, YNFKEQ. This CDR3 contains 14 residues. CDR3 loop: CASSQGVNREKLFF. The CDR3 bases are TGTGCCAGCAGCCAGGGAGTCAATAGAGAAAAACTGTTTTTT.

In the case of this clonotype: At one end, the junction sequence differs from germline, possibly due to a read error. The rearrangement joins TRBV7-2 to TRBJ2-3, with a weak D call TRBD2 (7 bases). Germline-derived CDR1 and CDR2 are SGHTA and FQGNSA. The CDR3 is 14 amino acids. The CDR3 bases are TGTGCCAGCAGCTTAGATCCCTTCCCGGGGGGAGGGGGATTT. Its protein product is CASSLDPFPGGGGF.

CDR3 loop: CASSPLEGYGGNTIYF. The CDR3 DNA is TGTGCCAGCAGTCCCCTCGAGGGGTATGGTGGAAACACCATATATTTT. The genes are TRBV27 and TRBJ1-3; tentative D call: TRBD1 (5 bases). The CDR3 has 16 amino acids. CDR1 MNHEY and CDR2 SMNVEV come from the germline V gene (reference sequence). Trimming removed 5 bases from V and 3 bases from J, with 17 bases in between.

DNA for the CDR3: TGTGCCAGCAGCTTTATAGGCACTGAAGCTTTCTTT. This encodes CASSFIGTEAFF. This chain connects TRBV7-2 to TRBJ1-1; no reliable D call. Germline CDR1 SGHTA, CDR2 FQGNSA. The CDR3 length is 12 residues. The V end was cut by 3 bases, the J end by 4 bases, with 6 bases between.